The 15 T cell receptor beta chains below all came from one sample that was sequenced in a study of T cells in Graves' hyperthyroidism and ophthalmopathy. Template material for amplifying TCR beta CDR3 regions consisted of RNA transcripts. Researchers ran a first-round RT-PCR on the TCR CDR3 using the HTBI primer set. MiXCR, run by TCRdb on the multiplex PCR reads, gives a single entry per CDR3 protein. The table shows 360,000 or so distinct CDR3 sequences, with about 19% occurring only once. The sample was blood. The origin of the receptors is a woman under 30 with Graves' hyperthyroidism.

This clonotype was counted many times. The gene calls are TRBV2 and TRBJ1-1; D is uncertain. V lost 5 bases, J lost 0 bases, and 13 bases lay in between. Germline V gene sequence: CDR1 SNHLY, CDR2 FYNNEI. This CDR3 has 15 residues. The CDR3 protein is CASSRLGDMNTEAFF. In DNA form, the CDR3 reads TGTGCCAGCAGTAGATTGGGAGACATGAACACTGAAGCTTTCTTT.

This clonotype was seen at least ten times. CDR3 in DNA: TGTGCCAGCAGCTTCATCCTAGCGGGGGGGCGAGAGACCCAGTACTTC. It encodes CASSFILAGGRETQYF. The chain uses TRBV5-8 and TRBJ2-5; TRBD2 aligns across 12 bases. V lost 2 bases, J lost 4 bases, and 6 bases stayed unmatched. CDR1 is SGHTS, CDR2 YDEGEE, per germline. This CDR3 has 16 residues.

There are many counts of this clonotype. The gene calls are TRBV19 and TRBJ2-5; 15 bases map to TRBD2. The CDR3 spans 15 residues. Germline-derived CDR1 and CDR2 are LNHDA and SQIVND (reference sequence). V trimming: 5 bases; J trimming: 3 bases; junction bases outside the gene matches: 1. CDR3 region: CASSRTSGREETQYF. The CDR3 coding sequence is TGTGCCAGTAGTCGGACTAGCGGGAGGGAAGAGACCCAGTACTTC.

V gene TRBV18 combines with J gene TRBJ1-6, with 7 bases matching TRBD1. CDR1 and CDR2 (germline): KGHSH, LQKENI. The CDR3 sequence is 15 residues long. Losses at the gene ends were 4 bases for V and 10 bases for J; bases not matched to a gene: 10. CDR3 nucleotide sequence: TGTGCCAGCTCACGGGGGACAGCTGAGGCCTCACCCCTCCACTTT. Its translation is CASSRGTAEASPLHF.

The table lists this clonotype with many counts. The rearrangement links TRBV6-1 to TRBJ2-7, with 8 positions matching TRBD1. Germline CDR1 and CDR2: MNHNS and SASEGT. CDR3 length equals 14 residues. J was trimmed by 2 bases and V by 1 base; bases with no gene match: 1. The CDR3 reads CASSEETGAYEQYF. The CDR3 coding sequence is TGTGCCAGCAGTGAAGAGACAGGGGCCTACGAGCAGTACTTC.

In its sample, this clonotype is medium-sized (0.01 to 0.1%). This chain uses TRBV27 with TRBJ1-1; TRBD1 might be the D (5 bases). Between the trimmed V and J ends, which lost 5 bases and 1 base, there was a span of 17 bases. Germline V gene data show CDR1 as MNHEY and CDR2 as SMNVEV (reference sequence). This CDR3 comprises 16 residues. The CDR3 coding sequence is TGTGCCAGCAGTCCCAATCCGGGACGGGGGAACACTGAAGCTTTCTTT. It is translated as CASSPNPGRGNTEAFF.

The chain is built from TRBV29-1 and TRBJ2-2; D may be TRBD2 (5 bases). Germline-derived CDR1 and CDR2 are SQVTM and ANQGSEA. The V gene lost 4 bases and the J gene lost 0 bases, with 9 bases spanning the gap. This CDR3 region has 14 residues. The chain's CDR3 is CSVGGLTNTGELFF. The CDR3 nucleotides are TGCAGCGTTGGCGGACTTACGAACACCGGGGAGCTGTTTTTT.

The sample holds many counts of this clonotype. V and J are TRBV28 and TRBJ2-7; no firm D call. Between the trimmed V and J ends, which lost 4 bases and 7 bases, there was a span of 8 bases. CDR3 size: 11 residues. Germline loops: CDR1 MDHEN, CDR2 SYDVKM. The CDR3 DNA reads TGTGCCAGCAGTTCCCCTGTAGAGCAGTACTTC. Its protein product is CASSSPVEQYF.

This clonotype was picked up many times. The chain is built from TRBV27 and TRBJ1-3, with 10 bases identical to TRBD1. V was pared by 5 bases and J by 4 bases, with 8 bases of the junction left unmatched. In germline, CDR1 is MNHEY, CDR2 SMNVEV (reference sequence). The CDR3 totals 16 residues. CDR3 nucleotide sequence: TGTGCCAGCAGTCCTCGACAGGGGGCTCGCGGAAACACCATATATTTT. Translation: CASSPRQGARGNTIYF.

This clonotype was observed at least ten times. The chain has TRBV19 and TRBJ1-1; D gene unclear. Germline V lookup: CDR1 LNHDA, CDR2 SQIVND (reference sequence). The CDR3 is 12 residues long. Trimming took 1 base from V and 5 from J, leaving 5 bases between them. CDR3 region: CASSIARTEAFF. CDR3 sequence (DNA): TGTGCCAGTAGTATAGCGCGGACTGAAGCTTTCTTT. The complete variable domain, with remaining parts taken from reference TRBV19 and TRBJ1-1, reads DGGITQSPKYLFRKEGQNVTLSCEQNLNHDAMYWYRQDPGQGLRLIYYSQIVNDFQKGDIAEGYSVSREKKESFPLTVTSAQKNPTAFYLCASSIARTEAFFGQGTRLTVV.

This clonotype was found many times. The DNA of the CDR3 is TGTGCCAGCACCCCCCGGGACAGGGCTCAGGAGCAGTACTTC. Translating it yields CASTPRDRAQEQYF. The rearrangement links TRBV7-6 to TRBJ2-7; 9 nucleotides line up with TRBD1. Germline-derived CDR1 and CDR2 are SGHVS and FNYEAQ. CDR3 length: 14 amino acids. With V trimmed by 7 bases and J by 7 bases, 11 bases remained unmatched.

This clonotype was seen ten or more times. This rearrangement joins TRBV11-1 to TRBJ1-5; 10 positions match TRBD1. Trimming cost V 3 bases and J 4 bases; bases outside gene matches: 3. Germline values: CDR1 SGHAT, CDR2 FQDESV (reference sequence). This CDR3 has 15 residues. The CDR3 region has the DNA TGTGCCAGCAGCTTGGGGACAGGGGAAAATCAGCCCCAGCATTTT. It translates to CASSLGTGENQPQHF.

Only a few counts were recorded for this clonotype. CDR3 nucleotide sequence: TGTGCCAGCTCACCACCGGTCAGGGGCTTGAACACTGAAGCTTTCTTT. Amino acids: CASSPPVRGLNTEAFF. J is TRBJ1-1 and V is TRBV18; D is perhaps TRBD1 (6 bases). V was clipped by 0 bases and J by 0 bases, with 11 bases between them. Germline lookup yields CDR1 KGHSH and CDR2 LQKENI. The CDR3 consists of 16 residues.

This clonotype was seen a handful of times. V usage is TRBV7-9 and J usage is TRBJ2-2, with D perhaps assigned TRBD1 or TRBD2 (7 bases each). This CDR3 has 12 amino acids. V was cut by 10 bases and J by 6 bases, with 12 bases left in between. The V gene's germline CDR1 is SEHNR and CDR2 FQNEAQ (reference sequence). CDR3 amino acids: CATAGGAGELFF. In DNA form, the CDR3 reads TGTGCCACCGCAGGGGGGGCCGGGGAGCTGTTTTTT. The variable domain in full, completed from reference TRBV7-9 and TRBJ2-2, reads DTGVSQNPRHKITKRGQNVTFRCDPISEHNRLYWYRQTLGQGPEFLTYFQNEAQLEKSRLLSDRFSAERPKGSFSTLEIQRTEQGDSAMYLCATAGGAGELFFGEGSRLTVL.

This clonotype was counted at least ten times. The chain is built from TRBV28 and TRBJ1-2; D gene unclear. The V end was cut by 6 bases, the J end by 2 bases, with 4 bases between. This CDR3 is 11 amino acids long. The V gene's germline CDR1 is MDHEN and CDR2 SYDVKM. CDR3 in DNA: TGTGCCAGCAGCCGAAACTATGGCTACACCTTC. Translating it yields CASSRNYGYTF.